Sequencing of this T cell receptor beta chain was carried out in a study of blood T cell repertoires in COVID-19. Method: immunoSEQ multiplex PCR; TCRdb's copy keeps in-frame clones and lacks some. The table records roughly 60,000 clones, 84% of them present only once. The V gene's germline CDR1 is MNHNS and CDR2 SASEGT. CDR3 length: 12 residues. With 3 bases removed from V and 7 bases from J, the gap between germline ends came to 7 bases. J is TRBJ2-1 and V is TRBV6-1, with no clear D. The sample taken for sequencing was peripheral blood. The TCR comes from a man aged 55 to 70 with COVID-19, enrolled during active disease. The CDR3 nucleotides read TGTGCCAGCAGTGAGCTACGTAATGAGCAGTTCTTC. As protein: CASSELRNEQFF.